Below, 26 T cell receptor beta chains from the same sample are listed, as sequenced in a study of cytomegalovirus exposure and HLA in healthy donors. 13 Jbeta primers and 60 Vbeta primers were used for the PCR. Produced via immunoSEQ multiplex PCR; TCRdb's table is partial and in-frame only. The profile shows 130,000 to 150,000 clones, roughly 76% of them singletons. The sequenced sample consisted of PBMCs. The source is a human donor in good health.

DNA of the CDR3: TGTGCCAGCAGCCAAGGGGGGGACAGGGTATCCGGGGAGCTGTTTTTT. Encoded protein: CASSQGGDRVSGELFF. The genes are TRBV4-2 and TRBJ2-2, with 9 bases identical to TRBD1. CDR1 LGHNA and CDR2 YNFKEQ come from the germline V gene. V shed 1 base and J 6 bases; nucleotides not matched to a gene: 6. The CDR3 has 16 residues.

The chain is built from TRBV2 and TRBJ1-2; 11 positions match TRBD1. The length of the CDR3 is 15 residues. Germline values: CDR1 SNHLY, CDR2 FYNNEI. J was trimmed by 7 bases and V by 5 bases; bases with no gene match: 9. CDR3: CASSTLGTGGSGYTF. The CDR3 DNA reads as TGTGCCAGCAGTACCCTGGGGACAGGGGGAAGTGGCTACACCTTC.

This chain connects TRBV30 to TRBJ2-3; TRBD1 is a possible D gene (5 bases). Trimming cost V 1 base and J 0 bases, with 17 bases left between them. Germline CDR1 reads GTSNPN; CDR2 reads SVGIG (reference sequence). The CDR3 is 17 residues long. The DNA for the CDR3 is TGTGCCTGGAGTGAAATATGGGGCAAATCAAGCACAGATACGCAGTATTTT. This codes for CAWSEIWGKSSTDTQYF.

This chain uses TRBV25-1 with TRBJ2-7; no definite D call. Deletions cut 5 bases from V and 2 bases from J, with 7 bases between. CDR3 length: 12 amino acids. Germline V gene data show CDR1 as MGHDK and CDR2 as SYGVNS. The CDR3 protein is CASSRYAYEQYF. The DNA for the CDR3 is TGTGCCAGCAGTCGCTATGCCTACGAGCAGTACTTC.

The chain combines TRBV10-2 with TRBJ2-7; the D is unclear. Deletions cut 6 bases from V and 0 bases from J, with 3 bases between. Per germline, CDR1 WSHSY and CDR2 SAAADI. This CDR3 is 11 amino acids long. The CDR3 region has the DNA TGCGCCAGCAGGAGCTCCTACGAGCAGTACTTC. Encoded protein: CASRSSYEQYF.

The chain uses TRBV6-5 and TRBJ1-6; D is ambiguous. The V gene's germline CDR1 is MNHEY and CDR2 SVGAGI. The CDR3 sequence is 13 residues long. Trimming removed 6 bases from V and 6 bases from J, with 9 bases in between. The CDR3 sequence: CASSRGSNSPLHF. CDR3 DNA sequence: TGTGCCAGCAGCCGAGGGTCTAATTCACCCCTCCACTTT.

This chain links TRBV5-4 with TRBJ1-6; 8 bases map to TRBD1. V was clipped by 4 bases and J by 6 bases; unmatched bases: 6. The CDR3 is made up of 15 amino acids. Germline CDR1 SGHNT, CDR2 YYREEE (reference sequence). The CDR3 protein is CASSQQTGVNSPLHF. The CDR3 coding sequence is TGTGCCAGCAGCCAACAGACAGGGGTTAATTCACCCCTCCACTTT.

The rearrangement joins TRBV5-1 to TRBJ1-1, with unresolved D. Trimming left V 0 bases short and J 3 bases short, with 6 bases between. The germline V gene encodes CDR1 SGHRS and CDR2 YFSETQ. This CDR3 has 13 amino acids. The CDR3 is CASSLARDTEAFF. The CDR3 DNA follows: TGCGCCAGCAGCTTGGCCCGCGACACTGAAGCTTTCTTT.

The rearrangement joins TRBV5-1 to TRBJ1-3; TRBD1 matches 7 bases. CDR1 is SGHRS and CDR2 is YFSETQ in the germline V gene. The CDR3 sequence is 17 residues long. The V segment lost 0 bases and the J segment 1 base; nucleotides outside the gene matches: 7. CDR3 in amino acids: CASSLVPLDRSGNTIYF. The CDR3, as DNA: TGCGCCAGCAGCTTGGTGCCCTTGGACAGGTCTGGAAACACCATATATTTT.

The chain carries TRBV6-1 and TRBJ2-3, with D perhaps matching TRBD2 (6 bases). This CDR3 region has 15 residues. The V end lost 6 bases, the J end lost 2 bases, and 15 bases lay between the germline ends. The germline V gene has CDR1 MNHNS and CDR2 SASEGT. The CDR3 DNA is TGTGCCAGCAGCATCAATCGACTAGACACAGATACGCAGTATTTT. It translates to CASSINRLDTDTQYF.

CDR3 loop: CASSLLGTGSYNEQFF. The CDR3 bases are TGCGCCAGCAGCCTCCTCGGGACTGGCTCCTACAATGAGCAGTTCTTC. The chain carries TRBV4-1 and TRBJ2-1; D is possibly TRBD2 (6 bases). V lost 4 bases and J lost 0, with 13 bases in between. The CDR3 runs to 16 residues. CDR1 and CDR2 from the germline V gene are MGHRA and YSYEKL.

The chain couples TRBV29-1 to TRBJ1-2; a possible D gene is TRBD1 (5 bases). The CDR3 is 13 residues long. Germline lookup yields CDR1 SQVTM and CDR2 ANQGSEA. The V end was cut by 4 bases, the J end by 7 bases, with 16 bases between. The chain's CDR3 is CSVVQVAGSGYTF. The CDR3 DNA reads TGCAGCGTTGTACAGGTAGCGGGCTCTGGCTACACCTTC. The variable domain in full, with the rest retrieved from reference TRBV29-1 and TRBJ1-2, is SAVISQKPSRDICQRGTSLTIQCQVDSQVTMMFWYRQQPGQSLTLIATANQGSEATYESGFVIDKFPISRPNLTFSTLTVSNMSPEDSSIYLCSVVQVAGSGYTFGSGTRLTVV.

This clone appeared a few times. This chain uses TRBV18 with TRBJ1-4; 8 bases map to TRBD1. The CDR3 covers 13 residues. Trimming cost V 6 bases and J 7 bases; bases outside gene matches: 4. Germline lookup yields CDR1 KGHSH and CDR2 LQKENI. For the CDR3, the DNA is TGTGCCAGCTCTGACAGGGGCTTTGAAAAACTGTTTTTT. This gives the protein CASSDRGFEKLFF.

V gene TRBV11-2 combines with J gene TRBJ2-1; perhaps TRBD2 as D (5 bases). CDR1 is SGHAT, CDR2 FQNNGV, per germline. V was pared by 3 bases and J by 10 bases, with 13 bases between. The CDR3 runs to 13 residues. CDR3 bases: TGTGCCAGCAGCTTGGGCACTAGACTAGAGCAGTTCTTC. This translates into CASSLGTRLEQFF.

The rearrangement links TRBV5-5 to TRBJ1-6; no clear D. V was trimmed by 1 base and J by 7 bases, leaving 9 bases between them. The CDR3 is 14 amino acids. The germline gives CDR1 SGHKS, CDR2 YYEKEE (reference sequence). CDR3 amino acids: CASSLTPSNSPLHF. CDR3 in DNA: TGTGCCAGCAGCTTGACACCCTCCAATTCACCCCTCCACTTT.

The chain links TRBV7-9 to TRBJ1-1; maybe TRBD1 (6 bases). Germline V gives CDR1 SEHNR, CDR2 FQNEAQ (reference sequence). V was pared by 7 bases and J by 0 bases, with 12 bases between. The CDR3 loop spans 14 amino acids. CDR3: CASIRGIMNTEAFF. CDR3 DNA sequence: TGTGCCAGCATCAGGGGAATCATGAACACTGAAGCTTTCTTT. Full variable domain (missing parts from reference TRBV7-9 and TRBJ1-1): DTGVSQNPRHKITKRGQNVTFRCDPISEHNRLYWYRQTLGQGPEFLTYFQNEAQLEKSRLLSDRFSAERPKGSFSTLEIQRTEQGDSAMYLCASIRGIMNTEAFFGQGTRLTVV.

In DNA, the CDR3 is TGTGCCATCAGTGGTGGGACTAGCGCAAGGATGGAGCAGTTCTTC. Translated: CAISGGTSARMEQFF. The V gene is TRBV10-3, the J gene TRBJ2-1; 10 bases agree with TRBD2. The CDR3 is 15 residues long. Germline CDR1 ENHRY, CDR2 SYGVKD. The V gene end was trimmed by 4 bases and the J gene end by 10 bases; junction bases not matched to a gene: 10.

This rearrangement joins TRBV2 to TRBJ1-1; TRBD1 is a possible D gene (5 bases). The CDR3 totals 13 residues. Germline assignment: CDR1 SNHLY and CDR2 FYNNEI. V was cut by 6 bases and J by 4 bases, with 12 bases left in between. CDR3 protein: CASRGQGGTEAFF. CDR3 nucleotides: TGTGCCAGCAGGGGGCAGGGAGGCACTGAAGCTTTCTTT.

The chain employs TRBV4-1 and TRBJ2-7; 7 bases align to TRBD2. CDR3 size: 13 residues. The V gene end was trimmed by 1 base and the J gene end by 6 bases; junction bases not matched to a gene: 3. Germline CDR1 reads MGHRA; CDR2 reads YSYEKL. CDR3 nucleotide sequence: TGCGCCAGCAGCCAAGGACTAGCAAGCGAGCAGTACTTC. This sequence encodes CASSQGLASEQYF.

This clone was seen only a few times. V gene TRBV6-5 combines with J gene TRBJ1-3; D is uncertain. Between the trimmed V and J ends, which lost 2 bases and 1 base, there was a span of 12 bases. The CDR3 covers 16 residues. Germline CDR1 and CDR2: MNHEY and SVGAGI. The CDR3 DNA sequence: TGTGCCAGCAGTTACGGTGGGCTTCAATCTGGAAACACCATATATTTT. This encodes CASSYGGLQSGNTIYF.

The chain uses TRBV10-3 and TRBJ2-3; TRBD2 matches at 8 bases. This CDR3 region has 12 residues. Per germline, CDR1 ENHRY and CDR2 SYGVKD. Trimming removed 6 bases from V and 4 bases from J; junction bases left unmatched: 0. CDR3 nucleotide sequence: TGTGCCATCAGCGGGGGGGCAGATACGCAGTATTTT. It translates to CAISGGADTQYF.

This clone was recorded once. The chain has TRBV5-4 and TRBJ1-1; D gene unclear. The CDR3 runs 14 residues. CDR1 and CDR2 (germline): SGHNT, YYREEE (reference sequence). V was shortened by 4 bases and J by 6 bases, with 16 bases between the two germline ends. The CDR3 DNA is TGTGCCAGCAGCGCCAAGAAAAGCAACCCTGAAGCTTTCTTT. Translated: CASSAKKSNPEAFF.

The chain recombines TRBV7-9 with TRBJ2-1; TRBD2 matches 7 bases. This CDR3 is built from 17 residues. The V segment lost 5 bases and the J segment 2 bases; nucleotides outside the gene matches: 12. Germline V lookup: CDR1 SEHNR, CDR2 FQNEAQ (reference sequence). CDR3 nucleotide sequence: TGTGCCAGCAGCGCAAAGTCTGGGGGGGAGACCTACAATGAGCAGTTCTTC. Its translation: CASSAKSGGETYNEQFF. The whole variable domain, filled in from reference TRBV7-9 and TRBJ2-1, reads DTGVSQNPRHKITKRGQNVTFRCDPISEHNRLYWYRQTLGQGPEFLTYFQNEAQLEKSRLLSDRFSAERPKGSFSTLEIQRTEQGDSAMYLCASSAKSGGETYNEQFFGPGTRLTVL.

This clone was seen once. The chain has TRBV11-3 and TRBJ2-7; the match to TRBD1 covers 8 bases. Losses at the gene ends were 0 bases for V and 2 bases for J; bases not matched to a gene: 15. The germline V gene encodes CDR1 SGHNT and CDR2 YENEEA. The CDR3 is 19 residues long. The CDR3 bases are TGTGCCAGCAGCTTAGAGGACAGGGTCCTGACTCCCATGGCCTACGAGCAGTACTTC. It translates to CASSLEDRVLTPMAYEQYF.

This chain links TRBV5-1 with TRBJ1-1; no clear D. CDR1 is SGHRS and CDR2 is YFSETQ in the germline V gene. This CDR3 is 14 amino acids long. The V gene lost 8 bases and the J gene lost 0 bases, with 14 bases spanning the gap. CDR3 residues: CASGVREVNTEAFF. CDR3 DNA sequence: TGCGCCAGTGGGGTGAGGGAAGTGAACACTGAAGCTTTCTTT.

V is TRBV10-3 and J is TRBJ2-7; TRBD1 agrees at 10 bases. With 6 bases clipped from V and 4 bases from J, the junction kept 9 bases outside the gene matches. CDR1 ENHRY and CDR2 SYGVKD come from the germline V gene. This CDR3 contains 15 residues. Here the CDR3 DNA reads TGTGCCATCAGCGTCCGTGGACAGGGGGATTACGAGCAGTACTTC. Translated, it gives CAISVRGQGDYEQYF.